The 30 T cell receptor beta chains below come from one sample, sequenced in a study of tissue T cells after allogeneic stem cell transplantation. Clones were sequenced by immunoSEQ multiplex PCR, and TCRdb holds only the in-frame ones, with some missing. The sample comprises approximately 45,000 clones, around 70% of which are singletons, and roughly 0.5% rests with the top ten. The specimen sequenced was sorted cells pooled from one or two spleens. The receptors shown here come from a pool of C57BL/6 mice in good health.

This clone was seen a single time. Gene names denote mouse genes. The sequence runs out 1 residue before the end of the CDR3; the remainder is reconstructed from the germline J gene. The chain recombines TRBV3 with TRBJ1-5; D is unresolved. The CDR3 totals 12 residues. Trimming shortened V by 3 bases and J by 4 bases, and 4 bases separated the two germline ends. Germline CDR1 SNHLY, CDR2 FYNGKV (reference sequence). CDR3 sequence reads: CASSFQNQAPLF. CDR3 bases read: TGTGCCAGCAGCTTTCAGAACCAGGCTCCGCTT. Filled out from reference TRBV3 and TRBJ1-5, the complete variable domain reads GPKVLQIPSHQIIDMGQMVTLNCDPVSNHLYFYWYKQILGQQMEFLVNFYNGKVMEKSKLFKDQFSVERPDGSYFTLKIQPTALEDSAVYFCASSFQNQAPLFGEGTRLSVL.

On this clone: Gene and germline names: mouse. Read sequence stops 1 residue before the CDR3 end, and the germline J gene provides the missing end. The chain employs TRBV31 and TRBJ2-5; TRBD1 matches at 7 bases. This CDR3 comprises 14 residues. The V gene's germline CDR1 is GKSSPN and CDR2 SITVG. With 0 bases clipped from V and 3 bases from J, the junction kept 3 bases outside the gene matches. The part of the CDR3 DNA that was read is TGTGCCTGGAGTCTAGGGGGACAGCAAGACACCCAGTAC. Protein: CAWSLGGQQDTQY. The whole CDR3 is CAWSLGGQQDTQYF.

About this clone itself: Germline and genes here are mouse. The CDR3 end falls 1 residue outside the read, so it is completed with the germline J gene. This rearrangement joins TRBV13-3 to TRBJ2-7; TRBD2 might be the D (6 bases). Germline values: CDR1 NNHDY, CDR2 SYVADS. Between the trimmed V and J ends, which lost 0 bases and 4 bases, there was a span of 11 bases. CDR3 size: 14 residues. CDR3 sequence: CASSDAPGEYEQYF. CDR3 DNA, as far as it was read: TGTGCCAGCAGTGATGCGCCTGGGGAGTATGAACAGTAC.

Regarding this clone: Gene names follow the mouse nomenclature. Read sequence stops 1 residue before the CDR3 end, and the germline J gene provides the missing end. The chain combines TRBV29 with TRBJ2-4; possibly TRBD1 for D (5 bases). Germline V gene data show CDR1 as MSHET and CDR2 as SYDVDS. V was trimmed by 4 bases and J by 5 bases, leaving 7 bases between them. The CDR3 covers 12 residues. The sequenced CDR3 bases are TGTGCTAGCAGTTGGAGGGGAAACACCTTGTAC. Amino acids: CASSWRGNTLY. Given in full, the CDR3 is CASSWRGNTLYF. Full variable domain (outside the CDR3, taken from reference TRBV29 and TRBJ2-4): DMKVTQMPRYLIKRMGENVLLECGQDMSHETMYWYRQDPGLGLQLIYISYDVDSNSEGDIPKGYRVSRKKREHFSLILDSAKTNQTSVYFCASSWRGNTLYFGAGTRLSVL.

As regards this clone: Gene and germline names: mouse. The read terminates 1 residue before the CDR3 end, so the remaining end is supplied by the germline J gene. The rearrangement joins TRBV13-1 to TRBJ1-1; D is unresolved. V lost 1 base, J lost 0 bases, and 7 bases lay in between. From germline, CDR1 is NSHNY and CDR2 SYGAGN. The length of the CDR3 is 14 residues. The sequenced part of the CDR3 DNA is TGTGCCAGCAGTGATTCGCAGTCAAACACAGAAGTCTTC. Its translation: CASSDSQSNTEVF. The entire CDR3 is CASSDSQSNTEVFF.

Comments on this clone: Gene names and germline refer to mouse. The CDR3 end falls 1 residue outside the read, so it is completed with the germline J gene. The rearrangement uses TRBV15 and TRBJ2-5; tentatively, D is TRBD1 or TRBD2 (5 bases each). Germline V lookup: CDR1 SGHND, CDR2 FRSKSL. V dropped 3 bases and J dropped 4 bases, with 8 bases sitting between them. CDR3 size: 13 residues. The covered CDR3 bases are TGTGCCAGCAGTTTGGGGCAGGAAGACACCCAGTAC. Its protein product is CASSLGQEDTQY. In full, the CDR3 reads CASSLGQEDTQYF.

Note on this clone: The gene symbols are mouse symbols. The sequenced fragment ends 1 residue before the CDR3 boundary, so the rest is inferred from the germline J gene. The chain joins TRBV13-2 to TRBJ2-5, with TRBD1 as a possible D gene (6 bases). The CDR3 extends over 13 amino acids. V was clipped by 5 bases and J by 5 bases, with 12 bases between them. Germline V CDR1 and CDR2: NNHNN, SYGAGS (reference sequence). The CDR3 DNA, read in part, is TGTGCCAGCGGCCAGGGGAAGCGAGACACCCAGTAC. It codes for CASGQGKRDTQY. The CDR3 in its entirety is CASGQGKRDTQYF.

Details on this clone: Gene names are the mouse ones. The read comes to an end 1 residue before the CDR3 does, leaving the germline J gene to fill in the end. This chain links TRBV31 with TRBJ1-6; tentative D call: TRBD1 (5 bases). TRBJ1-6 is assigned to the ORF class and has an uncertain function. Germline V gene sequence: CDR1 GKSSPN, CDR2 SITVG. This CDR3 is 14 amino acids long. Trimming cost V 0 bases and J 8 bases, with 11 bases left between them. The CDR3 sequence is CAWSLRGGDSPLYF. CDR3 bases read: TGTGCCTGGAGTCTGAGGGGCGGGGATTCGCCCCTCTAC.

Concerning this clone itself: All gene names here are mouse names. The read stops 1 residue short of the end of the CDR3; the missing end is completed from the germline J gene. The V gene is TRBV31, the J gene TRBJ1-3, with TRBD1 matching over 7 bases. Per the germline V gene, CDR1 is GKSSPN and CDR2 is SITVG. The CDR3 runs to 15 residues. With V trimmed by 0 bases and J by 0 bases, 2 bases remained unmatched. This chain's CDR3 is CAWSLEGASGNTLYF. The DNA read from the CDR3 is TGTGCCTGGAGTCTAGAGGGGGCTTCTGGAAATACGCTCTAT.

On this clone itself: These gene names are mouse names. The sequenced fragment ends 1 residue before the CDR3 boundary, so the rest is inferred from the germline J gene. The J gene is TRBJ1-2, the V gene TRBV13-3, with TRBD1 matching 7 bases. V gave up 5 bases and J gave up 0 bases; unmatched junction bases: 4. CDR3 length: 14 amino acids. The germline CDR1 and CDR2 sequences are NNHDY and SYVADS. CDR3 DNA, as far as it was read: TGTGCCAGCAGCGGGGACAGAACAAACTCCGACTACACC. Its translation: CASSGDRTNSDYT. The whole CDR3 protein reads CASSGDRTNSDYTF.

Turning to this clone: Each gene name is a mouse one. The read stops 1 residue short of the end of the CDR3; the missing end is completed from the germline J gene. The chain employs TRBV3 and TRBJ2-5; 9 bases map to TRBD2. V trimming: 3 bases; J trimming: 5 bases; junction bases outside the gene matches: 0. The V gene's germline CDR1 is SNHLY and CDR2 FYNGKV (reference sequence). CDR3 length equals 13 residues. The sequenced part of the CDR3 DNA is TGTGCCAGCAGCTTTGGGGGGGCAGACACCCAGTAC. Translated, it gives CASSFGGADTQY. The full CDR3 sequence reads CASSFGGADTQYF. The full variable domain, in which reference TRBV3 and TRBJ2-5 provide the parts outside the CDR3, is GPKVLQIPSHQIIDMGQMVTLNCDPVSNHLYFYWYKQILGQQMEFLVNFYNGKVMEKSKLFKDQFSVERPDGSYFTLKIQPTALEDSAVYFCASSFGGADTQYFGPGTRLLVL.

Note on this clone: These gene names are mouse names. The sequence runs out 1 residue before the end of the CDR3; the remainder is reconstructed from the germline J gene. This chain joins TRBV5 and TRBJ1-3; 7 bases are a match to TRBD1. The germline gives CDR1 LGHNA, CDR2 YNLKQL (reference sequence). With V trimmed by 2 bases and J by 0 bases, 10 bases remained unmatched. The length of the CDR3 is 18 residues. CDR3 DNA (partial): TGTGCCAGCAGCCAATACACCTCACAGGGGAATTCTGGAAATACGCTCTAT. Translation: CASSQYTSQGNSGNTLY. The full CDR3 protein is CASSQYTSQGNSGNTLYF.

Concerning this clone itself: Genes and germline come from the mouse. The missing CDR3 end, 1 residue past where the read stops, is filled in from the germline J gene. The rearrangement links TRBV16 to TRBJ2-7; TRBD2 matches at 10 bases. Germline V lookup: CDR1 SGHSA, CDR2 FRNQAP. Trimming at V came to 0 bases and at J to 7 bases, leaving 6 bases not matched to a gene. The CDR3 spans 15 residues. CDR3 DNA (partial): TGTGCAAGCAGCTTAGATGACCTGGGGGGGCTGGAACAGTAC. This sequence encodes CASSLDDLGGLEQY. The full CDR3 protein is CASSLDDLGGLEQYF.

With regard to this clone: These gene names are mouse names. The observed sequence ends 1 residue before the CDR3 terminus, with the missing tail filled in from the germline J gene. The gene calls are TRBV3 and TRBJ1-4; TRBD1 matches at 11 bases. Per germline, CDR1 SNHLY and CDR2 FYNGKV (reference sequence). Trimming took 5 bases from V and 7 from J; bases not matched to a gene: 3. There are 14 residues in the CDR3. The CDR3 loop is CASSPGTGGERLFF. The CDR3 bases that were read are TGTGCCAGCAGCCCCGGGACAGGGGGCGAAAGATTATTT.

Worth noting for this clone: Genes and germline are mouse. With the read ending 1 residue before the CDR3 end, the germline J gene is used to fill in that end. The rearrangement joins TRBV13-2 to TRBJ2-1; weak D call: TRBD2 (7 bases). Germline assignment: CDR1 NNHNN and CDR2 SYGAGS (reference sequence). The germline V and J ends were trimmed by 2 bases and 8 bases, with 11 bases remaining between them. The CDR3 length is 13 residues. CDR3 DNA (partial): TGTGCCAGCGGTGAGGGGGGCCGACCTGAGCAGTTC. Translation: CASGEGGRPEQF. The whole CDR3 is CASGEGGRPEQFF.

In regard to this clone: Any gene name here is a mouse gene name. With the read ending 1 residue before the CDR3 end, the germline J gene is used to fill in that end. The chain is built from TRBV26 and TRBJ1-2; D unclear. The germline V and J ends were trimmed by 4 bases and 0 bases, with 6 bases remaining between them. The CDR3 totals 13 residues. CDR1 KGHPV and CDR2 FQNQEV come from the germline V gene (reference sequence). The CDR3 sequence is CASSPQANSDYTF. The sequenced part of the CDR3 DNA is TGTGCCAGCAGTCCTCAGGCAAACTCCGACTACACC.

A note on this clone: The gene names given are mouse names. Read data end 1 residue before the CDR3 end; the end is taken from the germline J gene. J is TRBJ2-7 and V is TRBV26; tentative D call: TRBD2 (5 bases). The germline gives CDR1 KGHPV, CDR2 FQNQEV (reference sequence). Trimming removed 6 bases at V and 3 bases at J, with 9 bases between. The length of the CDR3 is 12 residues. CDR3 residues: CASSPDFYEQYF. The sequenced CDR3 bases are TGTGCCAGCAGCCCGGACTTCTATGAACAGTAC.

With respect to this clone: All gene names here are mouse names. The CDR3 end falls 1 residue outside the read, so it is completed with the germline J gene. V is TRBV2 and J is TRBJ2-1, with 9 bases fitting TRBD1. The trim removed 6 bases at V and 2 bases at J, leaving 2 bases unmatched. This CDR3 is 14 amino acids long. Germline V CDR1 and CDR2: LGHNA, YSYQKL. The DNA read from the CDR3 is TGTGCCAGCAGTCGGACAGGGGACTATGCTGAGCAGTTC. This translates into CASSRTGDYAEQF. The whole CDR3 is CASSRTGDYAEQFF.

This clone showed up just a few times. Mouse germline and gene names are used. The chain's CDR3 is CAWSHDWTNTGQLYF. Incomplete CDR3 DNA: TGTGCCTGGAGTCACGACTGGACAAACACCGGGCAGCTCTAC. The chain links TRBV31 to TRBJ2-2; tentatively, D is TRBD2 (6 bases). Read coverage stops 1 residue before the CDR3 terminus; the germline J gene supplies the remainder. CDR1 GKSSPN and CDR2 SITVG come from the germline V gene. V was trimmed by 1 base and J by 0 bases, leaving 9 bases between them. The length of the CDR3 is 15 residues.

Notes on this clone: All gene names here are mouse names. The read finishes 1 residue shy of the CDR3 end, and the germline J gene is used to complete it. The chain joins TRBV2 to TRBJ2-4; no clear D. This CDR3 contains 14 residues. Trimming removed 0 bases from V and 0 bases from J, with 4 bases in between. CDR1 is LGHNA, CDR2 YSYQKL, per germline. CDR3 loop: CASSQDGSQNTLYF. The covered CDR3 bases are TGTGCCAGCAGCCAAGACGGTAGTCAAAACACCTTGTAC.

Of note for this clone: Each gene name is a mouse one. The CDR3 end falls 1 residue outside the read, so it is completed with the germline J gene. The gene calls are TRBV13-2 and TRBJ1-1, with D possibly matching TRBD1 (5 bases). Trimming pared 0 bases from V and 3 bases from J, leaving 9 bases between. The CDR3 is 14 amino acids. Germline assignment: CDR1 NNHNN and CDR2 SYGAGS (reference sequence). This chain's CDR3 is CASGDAQGYTEVFF. Partial CDR3 DNA: TGTGCCAGCGGTGATGCCCAGGGATACACAGAAGTCTTC.

The count of this clone is one. Germline and genes here are mouse. The CDR3 end lies 1 residue beyond the end of the read and is filled in from the germline J gene. The V call is TRBV16, the J call TRBJ1-1, with a possible D match to TRBD1 (5 bases). Looked up from germline, CDR1 is SGHSA and CDR2 is FRNQAP. The CDR3 covers 13 residues. The ends were cut back, 5 bases at V and 6 bases at J, with 13 bases in the middle. The CDR3 bases that were read are TGTGCAAGCAGCCGGGACGGAGACCCAGAAGTCTTC. Its translation: CASSRDGDPEVF. The entire CDR3 protein is CASSRDGDPEVFF.

Points on this clone: Germline and genes: mouse. The CDR3 end lies 1 residue beyond the end of the read and is filled in from the germline J gene. The chain uses TRBV14 and TRBJ1-3; 7 bases align to TRBD1. CDR3 size: 14 residues. V was pared by 5 bases and J by 2 bases, with 4 bases of the junction left unmatched. CDR1 SGHDT and CDR2 FRDEAV come from the germline V gene. The CDR3 protein is CASSLQGTGNTLYF. Partial CDR3 DNA: TGTGCCAGCAGCCTACAGGGGACTGGAAATACGCTCTAT.

Worth noting for this clone: Here the gene names and germline are mouse. Coverage ceases 1 residue before the CDR3 finishes, and the germline J gene fills in the end. This chain uses TRBV13-2 with TRBJ2-2, with no clear D. Germline V gene sequence: CDR1 NNHNN, CDR2 SYGAGS (reference sequence). V gave up 2 bases and J gave up 0 bases, with 2 bases separating them. The CDR3 has 13 amino acids. The CDR3 region is CASGDTNTGQLYF. Incomplete CDR3 DNA: TGTGCCAGCGGTGACACAAACACCGGGCAGCTCTAC.

Turning to this clone: The listed genes are named as in mouse. The read gets to within 1 residue of the CDR3 end, and the germline J gene fills in the rest. The chain recombines TRBV13-2 with TRBJ1-4; 7 bases fit TRBD1. V gave up 5 bases and J gave up 3 bases; unmatched junction bases: 1. The CDR3 has 13 residues. Germline values: CDR1 NNHNN, CDR2 SYGAGS (reference sequence). Partial CDR3 DNA: TGTGCCAGCGGAGGGACAGCCAACGAAAGATTATTT. The encoded protein is CASGGTANERLF. The whole CDR3 region reads CASGGTANERLFF.

Concerning this clone itself: Each gene name is a mouse one. The CDR3 end is not reached by the read, which stops 1 residue before it; the germline J gene fills it in. The rearrangement uses TRBV30 and TRBJ2-7; D gene uncertain. Between the trimmed V and J ends, which lost 3 bases and 4 bases, there was a span of 10 bases. In germline, CDR1 is SQVVS, CDR2 ANEGSEA. This CDR3 region has 12 residues. The CDR3 reads CSSSRLAYEQYF. The part of the CDR3 DNA that was read is TGTAGTTCTAGTCGCCTGGCGTATGAACAGTAC.

Worth noting for this clone: The listed genes are named as in mouse. Read sequence stops 1 residue before the CDR3 end, and the germline J gene provides the missing end. V gene TRBV3 combines with J gene TRBJ2-4; D possibly corresponds to TRBD1 (5 bases). Germline CDR1 is SNHLY and CDR2 is FYNGKV (reference sequence). The CDR3 consists of 13 residues. The ends were cut back, 4 bases at V and 2 bases at J, with 7 bases in the middle. The CDR3: CASSWTLQNTLYF. The part of the CDR3 DNA that was read is TGTGCCAGCAGCTGGACACTTCAAAACACCTTGTAC.

Regarding this clone: Each gene name is a mouse one. The read falls 1 residue short of the CDR3 end, and the missing part is taken from the germline J gene. In the same sample, other DNA sequences code for this CDR3. The chain joins TRBV31 to TRBJ2-7; 10 bases align to TRBD2. The J segment lost 5 bases and the V segment lost 0 bases, leaving 4 bases of the junction unmatched. CDR1 and CDR2 (germline): GKSSPN, SITVG. The CDR3 loop spans 14 amino acids. CDR3 protein: CAWSLSGGAHEQYF. Partial CDR3 DNA: TGTGCCTGGAGTCTTTCTGGGGGGGCGCATGAACAGTAC.

Remarks on this clone: Germline and genes here are mouse. This chain's CDR3 is CASRGTGAGNTLYF. The part of the CDR3 DNA that was read is TGTGCCAGCAGGGGGACAGGGGCTGGAAATACGCTCTAT. The J gene is TRBJ1-3, the V gene TRBV26; TRBD1 matches at 10 bases. From the germline J gene comes the end of the CDR3, since the read stops 1 residue before it. This CDR3 comprises 14 residues. Germline trimming cut 6 bases from V and 2 bases from J; bases unmatched to any gene: 1. Germline V lookup: CDR1 KGHPV, CDR2 FQNQEV (reference sequence).

As concerns this clone: Gene names and germline match the mouse. The CDR3 goes on 1 residue after the read ends, and that part is filled in from the germline J gene. The chain joins TRBV19 to TRBJ2-3; the D gene is possibly TRBD1 (6 bases). Germline V gene sequence: CDR1 FNHDT, CDR2 SITEND (reference sequence). Deletions cut 1 base from V and 2 bases from J, with 11 bases between. The CDR3 consists of 15 residues. The CDR3 loop reads CASSIRQGIAETLYF. CDR3 DNA, as far as it was read: TGTGCCAGCAGTATAAGGCAGGGGATTGCAGAAACGCTGTAT.